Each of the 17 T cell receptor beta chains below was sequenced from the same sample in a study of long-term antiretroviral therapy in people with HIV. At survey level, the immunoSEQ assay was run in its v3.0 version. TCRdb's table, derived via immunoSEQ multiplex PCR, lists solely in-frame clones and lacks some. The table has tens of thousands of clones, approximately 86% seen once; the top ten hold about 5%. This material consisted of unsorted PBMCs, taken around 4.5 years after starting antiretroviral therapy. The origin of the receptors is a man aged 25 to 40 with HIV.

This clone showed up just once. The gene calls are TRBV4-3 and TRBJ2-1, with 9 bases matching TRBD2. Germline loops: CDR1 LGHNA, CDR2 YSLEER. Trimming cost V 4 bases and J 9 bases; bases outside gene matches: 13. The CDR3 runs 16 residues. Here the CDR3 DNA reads TGCGCCAGCAGCCTAGAAGGGCGGGGGGGGTCCACTGAGCAGTTCTTC. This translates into CASSLEGRGGSTEQFF.

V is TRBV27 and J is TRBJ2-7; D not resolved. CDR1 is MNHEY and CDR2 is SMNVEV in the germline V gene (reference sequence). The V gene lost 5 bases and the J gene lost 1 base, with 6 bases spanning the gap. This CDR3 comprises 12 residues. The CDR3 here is CASSPNSYEQYF. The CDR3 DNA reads TGTGCCAGCAGTCCCAATTCCTACGAGCAGTACTTC.

The CDR3 reads CASSLSGVDTQYF. DNA for the CDR3: TGTGCCAGCAGTTTATCTGGCGTGGATACGCAGTATTTT. V usage is TRBV27 and J usage is TRBJ2-3; D gene uncertain. Germline-derived CDR1 and CDR2 are MNHEY and SMNVEV (reference sequence). The CDR3 runs 13 residues. Trimming cost V 0 bases and J 6 bases, with 7 bases left between them.

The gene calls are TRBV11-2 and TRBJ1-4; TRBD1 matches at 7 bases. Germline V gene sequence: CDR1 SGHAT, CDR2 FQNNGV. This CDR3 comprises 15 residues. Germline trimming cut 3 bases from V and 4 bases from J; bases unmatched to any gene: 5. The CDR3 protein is CASSFGTAYNEKLFF. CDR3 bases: TGTGCCAGCAGCTTTGGGACAGCCTATAATGAAAAACTGTTTTTT.

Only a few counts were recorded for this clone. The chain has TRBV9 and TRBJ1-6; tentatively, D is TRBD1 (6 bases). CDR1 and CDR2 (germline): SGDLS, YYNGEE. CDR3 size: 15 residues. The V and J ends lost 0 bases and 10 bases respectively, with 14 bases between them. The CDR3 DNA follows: TGTGCCAGCAGCGTAGAGGGGACATCGGGCTCACCCCTCCACTTT. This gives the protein CASSVEGTSGSPLHF.

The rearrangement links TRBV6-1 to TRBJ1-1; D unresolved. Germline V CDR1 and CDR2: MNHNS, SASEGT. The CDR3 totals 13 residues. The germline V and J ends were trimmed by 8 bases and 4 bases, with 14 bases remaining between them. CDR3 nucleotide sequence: TGTGCCAGCTGTTATGGTTGGGGCACTGAAGCTTTCTTT. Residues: CASCYGWGTEAFF.

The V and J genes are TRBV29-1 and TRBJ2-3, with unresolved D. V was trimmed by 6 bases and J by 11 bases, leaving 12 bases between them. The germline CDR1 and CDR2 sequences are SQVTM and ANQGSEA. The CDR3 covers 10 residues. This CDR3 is CSVILKVQYF. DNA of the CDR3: TGCAGCGTGATTTTAAAGGTGCAGTATTTT.

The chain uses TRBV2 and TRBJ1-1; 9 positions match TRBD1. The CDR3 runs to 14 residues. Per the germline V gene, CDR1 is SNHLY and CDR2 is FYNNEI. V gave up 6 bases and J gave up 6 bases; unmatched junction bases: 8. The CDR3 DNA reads TGTGCCAGCAGGGGTCTCCGACAGGGGGCTGAAGCTTTCTTT. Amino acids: CASRGLRQGAEAFF.

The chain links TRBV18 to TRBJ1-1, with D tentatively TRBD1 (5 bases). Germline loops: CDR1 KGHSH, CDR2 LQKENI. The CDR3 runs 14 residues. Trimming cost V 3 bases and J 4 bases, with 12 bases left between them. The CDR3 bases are TGTGCCAGCTCACCCCCGGGGAGGGGCACTGAAGCTTTCTTT. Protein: CASSPPGRGTEAFF.

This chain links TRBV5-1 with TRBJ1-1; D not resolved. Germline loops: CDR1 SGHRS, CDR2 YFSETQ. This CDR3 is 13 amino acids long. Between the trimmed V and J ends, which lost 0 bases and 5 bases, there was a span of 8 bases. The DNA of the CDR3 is TGCGCCAGCAGCTTGGCCATCGGGACTGAAGCTTTCTTT. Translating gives CASSLAIGTEAFF. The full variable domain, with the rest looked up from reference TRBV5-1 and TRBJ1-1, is KAGVTQTPRYLIKTRGQQVTLSCSPISGHRSVSWYQQTPGQGLQFLFEYFSETQRNKGNFPGRFSGRQFSNSRSEMNVSTLELGDSALYLCASSLAIGTEAFFGQGTRLTVV.

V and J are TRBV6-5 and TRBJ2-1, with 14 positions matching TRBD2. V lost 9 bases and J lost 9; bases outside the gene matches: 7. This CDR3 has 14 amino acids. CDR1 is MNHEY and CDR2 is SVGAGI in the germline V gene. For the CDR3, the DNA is TGTGCCAGTAGACTAGCGGGAGGGCGTAGTGAGCAGTTCTTC. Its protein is CASRLAGGRSEQFF.

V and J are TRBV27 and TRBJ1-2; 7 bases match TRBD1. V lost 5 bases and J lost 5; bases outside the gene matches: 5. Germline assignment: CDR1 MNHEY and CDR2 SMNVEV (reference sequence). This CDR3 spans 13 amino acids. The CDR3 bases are TGTGCCAGCAGTCACGGGACAGCATATGGCTACACCTTC. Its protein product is CASSHGTAYGYTF.

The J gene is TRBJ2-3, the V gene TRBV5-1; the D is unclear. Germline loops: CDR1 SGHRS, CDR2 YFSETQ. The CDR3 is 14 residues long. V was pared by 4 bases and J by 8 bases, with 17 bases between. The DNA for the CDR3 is TGCGCCAGCAGCGCAGGACCCGCCGTTGGTACGCAGTATTTT. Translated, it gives CASSAGPAVGTQYF.

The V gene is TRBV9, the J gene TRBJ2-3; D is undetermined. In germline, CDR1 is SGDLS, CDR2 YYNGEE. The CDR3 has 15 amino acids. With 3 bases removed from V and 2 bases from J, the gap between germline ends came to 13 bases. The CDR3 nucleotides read TGTGCCAGCAGCGACGAGCGCCACTACACAGATACGCAGTATTTT. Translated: CASSDERHYTDTQYF. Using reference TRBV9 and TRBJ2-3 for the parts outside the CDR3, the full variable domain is DSGVTQTPKHLITATGQRVTLRCSPRSGDLSVYWYQQSLDQGLQFLIQYYNGEERAKGNILERFSAQQFPDLHSELNLSSLELGDSALYFCASSDERHYTDTQYFGPGTRLTVL.

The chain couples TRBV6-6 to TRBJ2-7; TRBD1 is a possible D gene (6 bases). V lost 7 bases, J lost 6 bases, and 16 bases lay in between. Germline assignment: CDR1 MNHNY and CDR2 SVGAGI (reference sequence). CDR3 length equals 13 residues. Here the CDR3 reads CASNKGETGEQYF. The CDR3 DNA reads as TGTGCCAGCAATAAGGGGGAGACAGGCGAGCAGTACTTC.

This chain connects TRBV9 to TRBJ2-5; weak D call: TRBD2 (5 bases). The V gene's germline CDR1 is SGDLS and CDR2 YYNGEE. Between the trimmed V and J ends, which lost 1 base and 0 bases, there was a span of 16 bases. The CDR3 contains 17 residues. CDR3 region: CASSVSEGSVYQETQYF. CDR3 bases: TGTGCCAGCAGCGTAAGCGAAGGGAGTGTGTACCAAGAGACCCAGTACTTC.

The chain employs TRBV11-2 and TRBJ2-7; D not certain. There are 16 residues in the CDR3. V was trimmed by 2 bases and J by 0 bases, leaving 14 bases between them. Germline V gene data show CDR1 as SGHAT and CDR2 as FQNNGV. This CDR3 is CASSLISRRSSYEQYF. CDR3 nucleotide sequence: TGTGCCAGCAGCTTAATTAGCCGCAGGAGCTCCTACGAGCAGTACTTC.